These T cell receptor beta chains were read from a single sample in a study of T cells in Graves' hyperthyroidism and ophthalmopathy. TCRdb re-analysed the multiplex PCR reads in MiXCR, keeping a single row per CDR3 protein. The table shows hundreds of thousands of distinct CDR3 sequences, with approximately 44% occurring only once. Input material: peripheral blood or thyroid tissue (not recorded which). All receptors come from a woman between 18 and 30 years old with Graves' hyperthyroidism. CDR3s include the opening cysteine and the closing phenylalanine or tryptophan. Each record gives: clone size, J gene, V gene, D gene, CDR3 protein, CDR3 DNA. D genes are given only for firm matches. Expanded clones are given a class, and other clones once, few, many or no size at all.

-,TRBJ1-1,TRBV7-8,TRBD1,CASSQATGMNTEAFF,TGCGCCAGCAGCCAGGCGACAGGGATGAACACTGAAGCTTTCTTT
few,TRBJ1-5,TRBV20-1,-,CSVGGDQPQHF,TGCAGTGTTGGAGGGGATCAGCCCCAGCATTTT
few,TRBJ2-7,TRBV7-9,-,CASSQAGRVAEQYF,TGTGCCAGCAGCCAAGCGGGCAGGGTGGCCGAGCAGTACTTC
many,TRBJ1-1,TRBV29-1,-,CSVGEVTEAFF,TGCAGCGTTGGAGAGGTCACTGAAGCTTTCTTT
-,TRBJ1-5,TRBV6-1,-,CASSQDSGFGGQPQHF,TGTGCCAGCAGCCAAGACTCGGGGTTTGGCGGTCAGCCCCAGCATTTT
once,TRBJ2-5,TRBV7-2,TRBD2,CASSSAGVFETQYF,TGTGCCAGCAGTTCAGCGGGAGTGTTTGAGACCCAGTACTTC
many,TRBJ1-1,TRBV15,-,CATSRVMEANTEAFF,TGTGCCACCAGCAGAGTGATGGAGGCGAACACTGAAGCTTTCTTT
few,TRBJ2-5,TRBV6-6,TRBD1,CASSAGQGAPETQYF,TGTGCCAGCAGTGCGGGACAGGGTGCTCCAGAGACCCAGTACTTC
-,TRBJ1-4,TRBV7-2,-,CASSLAPDTDEKLFF,TGTGCCAGCAGCTTAGCTCCCGACACGGATGAAAAACTGTTTTTT
few,TRBJ1-2,TRBV9,-,CASRYTGNYGYTF,TGTGCCAGCAGATACACAGGGAACTATGGCTACACCTTC
few,TRBJ1-2,TRBV7-9,-,CASSFGTPILVDYGYTF,TGTGCCAGCAGCTTCGGGACTCCGATACTTGTGGACTATGGCTACACCTTC
-,TRBJ1-4,TRBV25-1,TRBD1,CASSEYGQGGEKLFF,TGTGCCAGCAGTGAATATGGACAGGGAGGGGAAAAACTGTTTTTT
-,TRBJ2-5,TRBV7-9,-,CASSYGQTQETQYF,TGTGCCAGCAGCTACGGACAGACCCAAGAGACCCAGTACTTC
-,TRBJ2-2,TRBV7-9,-,CASSLTKSGELFF,TGTGCCAGCAGCTTAACAAAGAGCGGGGAGCTGTTTTTT
many,TRBJ2-5,TRBV7-7,TRBD2,CASSRRTSGSRGQETQYF,TGTGCTAGCAGCAGACGGACTAGCGGGAGCCGGGGGCAAGAGACCCAGTACTTC
few,TRBJ1-1,TRBV11-1,TRBD1,CATGDRGNTEAFF,TGTGCCACAGGGGACAGGGGGAACACTGAAGCTTTCTTT
-,TRBJ1-6,TRBV7-3,-,CASSLTGQGNSPLHF,TGTGCCAGCAGCTTAACGGGGCAGGGTAATTCACCCCTCCACTTT
-,TRBJ1-6,TRBV7-9,-,CASSSQRDFENSPLHF,TGTGCCAGCAGCTCCCAAAGGGATTTCGAGAATTCACCCCTCCACTTT
-,TRBJ2-2,TRBV6-1,-,CASSGASGELFF,TGTGCCAGCAGTGGGGCTAGCGGGGAGCTGTTTTTT
-,TRBJ2-5,TRBV7-3,TRBD2,CASSWSSGRVETQYF,TGTGCCAGCAGCTGGAGCAGCGGGAGAGTGGAGACCCAGTACTTC
-,TRBJ1-2,TRBV10-3,TRBD1,CAIRPGTGIAYGYTF,TGTGCCATCAGACCCGGGACAGGGATTGCCTATGGCTACACCTTC
once,TRBJ1-5,TRBV9,-,CASSVAGGSPGQPQHF,TGTGCCAGCAGCGTAGCCGGGGGATCCCCGGGTCAGCCCCAGCATTTT
many,TRBJ2-5,TRBV6-6,TRBD1,CASSYSPGQRETQYF,TGTGCCAGCAGTTACTCACCGGGACAGAGGGAGACCCAGTACTTC
-,TRBJ1-2,TRBV7-2,-,CASSQPIGMNYGYTF,TGTGCCAGCAGCCAACCGATCGGGATGAACTATGGCTACACCTTC
few,TRBJ2-7,TRBV5-8,-,CASSLALDEQYF,TGTGCCAGCAGCTTGGCCCTCGACGAGCAGTACTTC
few,TRBJ2-5,TRBV2,-,CASSWLEETQYF,TGTGCCAGCAGTTGGCTGGAAGAGACCCAGTACTTC
-,TRBJ1-1,TRBV19,TRBD1,CASRQGYGDSEAFF,TGTGCCAGTAGACAGGGTTACGGGGACAGTGAAGCTTTCTTT
-,TRBJ1-3,TRBV5-4,-,CASSLGSLNSGNTIYF,TGTGCCAGCAGCTTGGGTTCTCTGAACTCTGGAAACACCATATATTTT
few,TRBJ2-7,TRBV29-1,TRBD1,CSVEIGDRGYEQYF,TGCAGCGTTGAAATAGGGGACAGGGGCTACGAGCAGTACTTC
-,TRBJ1-4,TRBV7-8,-,CASSFERGLFF,TGTGCCAGCAGCTTCGAGAGGGGACTGTTTTTT
few,TRBJ1-2,TRBV7-9,-,CASSLGQGQIYGYTF,TGTGCCAGCAGCTTAGGTCAGGGACAAATCTATGGCTACACCTTC
many,TRBJ1-4,TRBV7-9,-,CASSSPDEKLFF,TGTGCCAGCAGCAGCCCCGACGAAAAACTGTTTTTT
-,TRBJ1-4,TRBV7-2,-,CASSPVRGTTEKLFF,TGTGCCAGCAGCCCTGTGAGGGGGACTACTGAAAAACTGTTTTTT
once,TRBJ1-5,TRBV7-8,-,CASRGGGGQPQHF,TGTGCCAGCAGAGGGGGAGGAGGGCAGCCCCAGCATTTT
many,TRBJ2-6,TRBV7-3,-,CASSSQGSWANVLTF,TGTGCCAGCAGCTCCCAGGGTAGTTGGGCCAACGTCCTGACTTTC